What follows is one TCR beta chain and its context. The CDR3 runs to 15 residues. V lost 0 bases and J lost 2, with 10 bases in between. Germline V gene lookup returns CDR1 MNHEY and CDR2 SVGAGI. TCRdb's table, derived via immunoSEQ multiplex PCR, lists solely in-frame clones and lacks some. The table has tens of thousands of clones, under 85% seen once. These data belong to a study of OX40 agonist ivuxolimab in advanced cancers. Study overall: Patients with hepatocellular carcinoma, melanoma, renal cell or head and neck cancer made up the dose-escalation patients.

This chain links TRBV6-5 with TRBJ1-1, with D perhaps TRBD1 (5 bases). The sequence was obtained from an adult with an advanced solid tumor such as melanoma, head and neck, liver or kidney cancer. Sequencing used CD4+ or CD8+ T cells sorted from blood, obtained in a trial of the OX40 agonist ivuxolimab. Here the CDR3 reads CASSYSTGINTEAFF. CDR3 sequence (DNA): TGTGCCAGCAGTTACTCTACAGGAATCAACACTGAAGCTTTCTTT.